Listed below are T cell receptor beta chains from one sample, sequenced in a study of T-cell memory formation after mild COVID-19. TCRdb re-derived calls from the 5' RACE reads in MiXCR, one entry per CDR3 protein. The table records a few hundred thousand distinct CDR3 sequences, roughly a quarter of them present only once. The sequenced sample was PBMCs or a T cell subset sorted from them (not recorded which). These receptors all come from an adult woman who had mild COVID-19 (a few samples of this study predate the infection). Cell type and time point are not known. The CDR3 runs from the conserved cysteine through the conserved F or W. D genes are given only for firm matches. Only part of the rows carry a size: once, few, many, or a class if the clone is expanded.

d_call clone_size j_call v_call cdr3_nt cdr3_aa
NA few TRBJ2-2 TRBV7-3 TGTGCCAGCACCCCCGGGGGGAACACCGGGGAGCTGTTTTTT CASTPGGNTGELFF
NA few TRBJ2-2 TRBV5-1 TGCGCCAGCAGACCAGACCGGGACACCGGGGAGCTGTTTTTT CASRPDRDTGELFF
TRBD2 few TRBJ2-3 TRBV12-3/TRBV12-4 TGTGCCAGCAGTGGGGGGGGGAGCACCACAGATACGCAGTATTTT CASSGGGSTTDTQYF
NA few TRBJ1-1 TRBV19 TGTGCCAGTAGTTTGTATGGACAGAACACTGAAGCTTTCTTT CASSLYGQNTEAFF
TRBD1 few TRBJ1-1 TRBV5-4 TGTGCCAGCAACCGAGACCTGGGACAGCTATACTCAAACACTGAAGCTTTCTTT CASNRDLGQLYSNTEAFF
NA few TRBJ2-1 TRBV7-2 TGTGCCAGCAGCTCCTTAGCGGACCTCTACAATGAGCAGTTCTTC CASSSLADLYNEQFF
TRBD1 few TRBJ1-2 TRBV4-3 TGCGCCAGCAGCCAACAGGGGGCCGGTGGCTACACCTTC CASSQQGAGGYTF
NA few TRBJ2-5 TRBV7-3 TGTGCCAGCAGCTTAACCGGGGGGCGCGCGGTCACCCAGTACTTC CASSLTGGRAVTQYF
TRBD2 few TRBJ2-1 TRBV7-9 TGTGCCAGCAGCCCACGAAAACAGAGACTAGCGGGAGGCCGCGGGTACAATGAGCAGTTCTTC CASSPRKQRLAGGRGYNEQFF
NA few TRBJ1-2 TRBV4-1 TGCGCCAGCAGCCAAGTCGGTACGAACTATGGCTACACCTTC CASSQVGTNYGYTF
TRBD2 few TRBJ2-3 TRBV11-1 TGTGCCAGCAGCTTAGCACTCACTAGCGGAAGCACAGATACGCAGTATTTT CASSLALTSGSTDTQYF
NA NA TRBJ2-7 TRBV12-3/TRBV12-4 TGTGCCAGCAGATTGGCAGGGAATGGGGAGCAGTACTTC CASRLAGNGEQYF
NA few TRBJ1-2 TRBV7-2 TGTGCCAGCAGCCTGCGGGAGTCTTATGGCTACACCTTC CASSLRESYGYTF
TRBD2 NA TRBJ2-7 TRBV12-3/TRBV12-4 TGTGCCAGCAGTTTTCTAGCGGGCGGGGGTGGAAACGAGCAGTACTTC CASSFLAGGGGNEQYF
NA few TRBJ2-1 TRBV12-3/TRBV12-4 TGTGCCAGCAGGTCCCTGGGGGCAGGGGTTGGGCAGTTCTTC CASRSLGAGVGQFF
TRBD1 few TRBJ2-7 TRBV5-4 TGTGCCAGCAGTTCCAGGACAGGTCCCGCCTACGAGCAGTACTTC CASSSRTGPAYEQYF
TRBD1 NA TRBJ2-7 TRBV15 TGTGCCACCAGCAGGGGGACAGGGTTTTACGAGCAGTACTTC CATSRGTGFYEQYF
NA NA TRBJ1-5 TRBV2 TGTGCCAGCAGGAGACAGGCTAATCAGCCCCAGCATTTT CASRRQANQPQHF
NA few TRBJ2-1 TRBV7-3 TGTGCCAGCAGCACACAAGCCGGGACTGGTTACAATGAGCAGTTCTTC CASSTQAGTGYNEQFF
NA NA TRBJ2-7 TRBV5-1 TGCGCCAGCAGCTCACCCCCGACAGGCACCTACGAGCAGTACTTC CASSSPPTGTYEQYF
NA few TRBJ2-2 TRBV4-3 TGCGCCAGCAGCCAAGACCGACGGCTGGGAACAAGGGAGCTGTTTTTT CASSQDRRLGTRELFF
NA many TRBJ2-7 TRBV25-1 TGTGCCAGCAGTGGCTACTACGAGCAGTACTTC CASSGYYEQYF
TRBD2 many TRBJ2-3 TRBV5-1 TGCGCCAGCAGCTTGGGACTAGCGGGGGCAGATACGCAGTATTTT CASSLGLAGADTQYF
NA few TRBJ2-4 TRBV7-9 TGTGCCAGCAGTCTATGGGGACGGGAACTGGCCAAAAACATTCAGTACTTC CASSLWGRELAKNIQYF
NA few TRBJ2-6 TRBV7-2 TGTGCCAGCAGGGCACCGGGACAAACCTCTGGGGCCAACGTCCTGACTTTC CASRAPGQTSGANVLTF
NA NA TRBJ2-7 TRBV25-1 TGTGCCAGCACCGGGATCTACGAGCAGTACTTC CASTGIYEQYF
TRBD2 NA TRBJ2-5 TRBV7-2 TGTGCCAGCAGCCCCCGATTTGGACTAGCGGGGGTGCAAGAGACCCAGTACTTC CASSPRFGLAGVQETQYF
NA NA TRBJ2-1 TRBV9 TGTGCCAGCAGCTCCTACCCCGCGGTGCAGTTCTTC CASSSYPAVQFF
NA NA TRBJ1-5 TRBV20-1 TGCAGTGCTAGAGCGGGCAGGGCTGGCCAGCCCCAGCATTTT CSARAGRAGQPQHF
TRBD1 few TRBJ1-1 TRBV7-8 TGTGCCAGCAGCGAGACAGGGGCCCACACTGAAGCTTTCTTT CASSETGAHTEAFF
NA few TRBJ1-2 TRBV20-1 TGCAGTGCCACAAGACGGGACCTCTATGGCTACACCTTC CSATRRDLYGYTF
TRBD1 NA TRBJ1-2 TRBV20-1 TGCAGTGCTCCACCAGACAGGGGAATAAACTATGGCTACACCTTC CSAPPDRGINYGYTF
TRBD1 NA TRBJ1-1 TRBV18 TGTGCCAGCTCACCACCGGGACAGGAGTCTATTGAAGCTTTCTTT CASSPPGQESIEAFF
NA NA TRBJ1-1 TRBV28 TGTGCCAGCATGCTAGTACCGAACACTGAAGCTTTCTTT CASMLVPNTEAFF
NA few TRBJ2-6 TRBV4-3 TGCGCCAGCAGCTACCAAACTTCAGGGACCGGGGCCAACGTCCTGACTTTC CASSYQTSGTGANVLTF
TRBD2 NA TRBJ2-1 TRBV7-9 TGTGCCAGCAGCCCTGACTGGACTAGCGGGGACTCCTACAATGAGCAGTTCTTC CASSPDWTSGDSYNEQFF
TRBD1 NA TRBJ2-3 TRBV15 TGTGCCACCAGCAGAGATCTTGCACAGGGGGCAGATACGCAGTATTTT CATSRDLAQGADTQYF
NA NA TRBJ2-2 TRBV19 TGTGCCAGTAGTAGCTTGGAGGGGTTCACCGGGGAGCTGTTTTTT CASSSLEGFTGELFF
NA NA TRBJ1-2 TRBV12-3/TRBV12-4 TGTGCCAGCAGTTTTGGCGGGCAGCTCTATGGCTACACCTTC CASSFGGQLYGYTF
TRBD2 NA TRBJ2-1 TRBV20-1 TGCAGTGCTAGAGATGAAGGGCGGGGGGGACCCTACAATGAGCAGTTCTTC CSARDEGRGGPYNEQFF
NA few TRBJ1-1 TRBV20-1 TGCAGTGCTGGCGGGGCTCACGCCACTGAAGCTTTCTTT CSAGGAHATEAFF
NA few TRBJ2-1 TRBV20-1 TGCAGTGCTAGAGGGACTACTCCCTACAATGAGCAGTTCTTC CSARGTTPYNEQFF
NA few TRBJ2-4 TRBV14 TGTGCCAGCAGCCAAGTGGCATCGGGCCTCCGACGGAAAAACATTCAGTACTTC CASSQVASGLRRKNIQYF
TRBD1 NA TRBJ1-4 TRBV5-1 TGCGCCAGCAGCTCGGGGGACAGTCAAGCCAGGGAACGACTGTTTTTT CASSSGDSQARERLFF
NA NA TRBJ2-1 TRBV7-9 TGTGCCAGCCTTCGAGGAGCCCATGAGCAGTTCTTC CASLRGAHEQFF